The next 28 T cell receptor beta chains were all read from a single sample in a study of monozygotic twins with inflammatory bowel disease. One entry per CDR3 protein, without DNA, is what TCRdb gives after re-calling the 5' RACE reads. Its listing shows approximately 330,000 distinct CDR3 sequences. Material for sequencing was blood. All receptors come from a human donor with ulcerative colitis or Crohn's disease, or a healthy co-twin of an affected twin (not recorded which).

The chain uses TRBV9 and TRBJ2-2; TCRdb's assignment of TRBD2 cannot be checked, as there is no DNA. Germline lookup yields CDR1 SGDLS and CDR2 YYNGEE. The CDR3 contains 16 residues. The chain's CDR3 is CASSASSGRAAGELFF.

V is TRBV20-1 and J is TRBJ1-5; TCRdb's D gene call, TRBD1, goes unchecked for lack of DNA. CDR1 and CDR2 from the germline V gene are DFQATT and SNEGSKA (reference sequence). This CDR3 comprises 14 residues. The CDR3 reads CSARDRGGGQPQHF.

CDR3 region: CASSPTEGYSSYNSPLHF. The rearrangement uses TRBV3-1 and TRBJ1-6. This CDR3 comprises 18 residues. Per germline, CDR1 LGHDT and CDR2 YNNKEL (reference sequence).

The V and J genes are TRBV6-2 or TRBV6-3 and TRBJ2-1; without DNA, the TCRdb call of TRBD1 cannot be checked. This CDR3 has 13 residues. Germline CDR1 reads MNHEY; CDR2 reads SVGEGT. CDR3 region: CASSPSRAFAQFF.

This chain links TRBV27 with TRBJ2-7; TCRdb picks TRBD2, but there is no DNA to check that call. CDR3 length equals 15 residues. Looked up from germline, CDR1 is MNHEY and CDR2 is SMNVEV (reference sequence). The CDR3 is CASSLGSANYYEQYF.

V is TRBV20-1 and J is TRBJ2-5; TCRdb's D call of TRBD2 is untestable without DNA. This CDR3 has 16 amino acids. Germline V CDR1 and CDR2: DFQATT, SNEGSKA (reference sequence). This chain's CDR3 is CSARTSLAGVGETQYF.

CDR3 sequence: CASSLQGGKWNEQFF. V gene TRBV5-1 combines with J gene TRBJ2-1; no DNA is available, so the TRBD1 call from TCRdb remains unchecked. Per the germline V gene, CDR1 is SGHRS and CDR2 is YFSETQ. This CDR3 is built from 15 residues.

This CDR3 reads CSVEERQASYEQYF. The gene calls are TRBV29-1 and TRBJ2-7; checking the TCRdb D call of TRBD1 is not possible without DNA. Germline CDR1 and CDR2: SQVTM and ANQGSEA. The CDR3 loop spans 14 amino acids.

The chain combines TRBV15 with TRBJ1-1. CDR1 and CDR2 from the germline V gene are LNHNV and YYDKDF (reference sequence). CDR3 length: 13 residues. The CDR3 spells CATSRDEGTEAFF. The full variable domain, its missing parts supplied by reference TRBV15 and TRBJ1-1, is DAMVIQNPRYQVTQFGKPVTLSCSQTLNHNVMYWYQQKSSQAPKLLFHYYDKDFNNEADTPDNFQSRRPNTSFCFLDIRSPGLGDTAMYLCATSRDEGTEAFFGQGTRLTVV.

The CDR3 region is CAWSNVGGMNTGELFF. V gene TRBV30 combines with J gene TRBJ2-2; TCRdb lists TRBD1, though no DNA is available to test this call. The CDR3 spans 16 residues. Germline values: CDR1 GTSNPN, CDR2 SVGIG (reference sequence).

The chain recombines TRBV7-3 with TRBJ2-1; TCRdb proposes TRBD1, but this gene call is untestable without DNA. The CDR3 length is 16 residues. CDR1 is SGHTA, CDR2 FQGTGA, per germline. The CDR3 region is CASSPGQGSSYNEQFF.

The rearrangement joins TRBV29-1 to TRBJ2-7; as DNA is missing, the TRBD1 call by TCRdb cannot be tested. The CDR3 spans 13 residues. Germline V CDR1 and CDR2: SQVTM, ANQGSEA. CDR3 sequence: CSSRQGDSYEQYF.

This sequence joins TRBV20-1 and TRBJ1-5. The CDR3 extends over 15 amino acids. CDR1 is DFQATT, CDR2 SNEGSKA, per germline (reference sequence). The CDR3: CSARGGIGPVQPQHF.

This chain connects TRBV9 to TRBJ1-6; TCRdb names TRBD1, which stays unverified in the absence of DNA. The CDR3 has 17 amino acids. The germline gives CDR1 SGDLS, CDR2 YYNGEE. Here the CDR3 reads CASSVAGGPGHNSPLHF.

The CDR3 loop is CASSHSLAVTLNTEAFF. This chain links TRBV4-1 with TRBJ1-1. Germline V gives CDR1 MGHRA, CDR2 YSYEKL. The CDR3 sequence is 17 residues long.

CDR3: CASSPGQGFSEKLFF. This chain joins TRBV6-4 and TRBJ1-4; lacking DNA, the TRBD1 call made by TCRdb goes unchecked. Germline V gene sequence: CDR1 MRHNA, CDR2 SNTAGT. This CDR3 contains 15 residues.

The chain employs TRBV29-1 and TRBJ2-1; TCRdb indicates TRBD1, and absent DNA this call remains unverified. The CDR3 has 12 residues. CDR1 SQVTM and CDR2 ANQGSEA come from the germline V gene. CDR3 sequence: CSVDRDYNEQFF.

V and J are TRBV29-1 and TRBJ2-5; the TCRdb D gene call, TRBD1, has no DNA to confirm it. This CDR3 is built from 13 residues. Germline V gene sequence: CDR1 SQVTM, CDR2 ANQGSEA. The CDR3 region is CSGAGTGSETQYF.

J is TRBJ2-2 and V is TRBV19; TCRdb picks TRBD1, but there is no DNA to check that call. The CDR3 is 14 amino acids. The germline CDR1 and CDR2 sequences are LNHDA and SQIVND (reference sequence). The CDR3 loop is CASSEAGVAGELFF. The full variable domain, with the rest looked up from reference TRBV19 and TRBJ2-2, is DGGITQSPKYLFRKEGQNVTLSCEQNLNHDAMYWYRQDPGQGLRLIYYSQIVNDFQKGDIAEGYSVSREKKESFPLTVTSAQKNPTAFYLCASSEAGVAGELFFGEGSRLTVL.

CDR3 amino acids: CASSQSAVEQYF. The V and J genes are TRBV16 and TRBJ2-7; there is no DNA to check the TCRdb D call of TRBD2. CDR1 KGHSY and CDR2 FQNENV come from the germline V gene. There are 12 residues in the CDR3.

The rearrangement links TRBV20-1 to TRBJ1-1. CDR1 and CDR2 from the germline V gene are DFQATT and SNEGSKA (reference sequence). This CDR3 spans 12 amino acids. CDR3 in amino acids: CSAVFPVHKAFF.

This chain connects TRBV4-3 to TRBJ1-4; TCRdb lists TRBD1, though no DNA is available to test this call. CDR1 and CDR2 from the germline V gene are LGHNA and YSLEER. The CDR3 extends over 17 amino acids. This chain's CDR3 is CASSQDYPPGWGEKLFF.

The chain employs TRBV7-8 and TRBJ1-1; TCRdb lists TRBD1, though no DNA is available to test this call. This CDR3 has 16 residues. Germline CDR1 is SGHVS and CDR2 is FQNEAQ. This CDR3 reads CASSKMARRGDTEAFF.

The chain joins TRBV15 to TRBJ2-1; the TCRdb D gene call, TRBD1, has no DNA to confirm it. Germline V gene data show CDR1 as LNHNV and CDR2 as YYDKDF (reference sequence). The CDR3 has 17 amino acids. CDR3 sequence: CATSARQGTNLNNEQFF.

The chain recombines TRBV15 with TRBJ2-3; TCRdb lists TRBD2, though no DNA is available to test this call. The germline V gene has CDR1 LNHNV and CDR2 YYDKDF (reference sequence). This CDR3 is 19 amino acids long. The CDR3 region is CATSRDLPLAGGRGDTQYF.

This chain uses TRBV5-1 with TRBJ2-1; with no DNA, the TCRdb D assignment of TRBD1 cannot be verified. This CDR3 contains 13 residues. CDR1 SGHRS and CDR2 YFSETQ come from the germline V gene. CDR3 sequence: CASIGGNGNEQFF.

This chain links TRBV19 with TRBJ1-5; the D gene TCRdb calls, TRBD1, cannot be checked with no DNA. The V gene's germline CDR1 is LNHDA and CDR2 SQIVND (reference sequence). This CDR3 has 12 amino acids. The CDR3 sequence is CASSIGEQDTHF.

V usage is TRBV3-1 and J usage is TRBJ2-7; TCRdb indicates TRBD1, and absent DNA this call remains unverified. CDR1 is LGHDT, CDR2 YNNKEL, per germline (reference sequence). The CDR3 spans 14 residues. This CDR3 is CASSQEILGVEQYF.